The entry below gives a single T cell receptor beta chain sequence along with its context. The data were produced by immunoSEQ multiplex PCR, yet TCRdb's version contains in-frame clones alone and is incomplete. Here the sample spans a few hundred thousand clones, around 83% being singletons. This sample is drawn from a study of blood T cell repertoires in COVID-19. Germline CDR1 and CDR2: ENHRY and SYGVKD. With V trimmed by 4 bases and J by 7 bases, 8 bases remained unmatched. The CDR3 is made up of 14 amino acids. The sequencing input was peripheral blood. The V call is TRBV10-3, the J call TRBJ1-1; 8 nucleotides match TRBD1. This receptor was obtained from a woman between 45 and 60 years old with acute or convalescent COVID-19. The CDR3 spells CAISGGQGNFEAFF. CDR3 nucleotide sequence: TGTGCCATCAGTGGTGGACAGGGAAATTTTGAAGCTTTCTTT.